This T cell receptor beta chain is drawn from a study of blood T cell repertoires in COVID-19. Background on the study: The origin of the acute and convalescent COVID-19 samples was the United States, Italy and Spain.

The count of this clone is one. How the authors handled the data: Estimates of nucleated cell counts were drawn from the amplification of reference gene primers. The method was immunoSEQ multiplex PCR; TCRdb's version includes in-frame clones alone and lacks a portion of them. That table gives V, J and clone size, and the DNA gave D and trimming. There are 70,000 or so clones in the sample; approximately 86% occur only once, and approximately 17% lies in the top ten. V lost 0 bases and J lost 7, with 16 bases in between. Germline values: CDR1 MNHEY, CDR2 SMNVEV (reference sequence). This CDR3 spans 17 amino acids.

The genes are TRBV27 and TRBJ1-6; D call uncertain. The sequencing sample was made of peripheral blood. The TCR sequence derives from a man aged 35 to 55 with COVID-19, enrolled during active disease. CDR3 DNA sequence: TGTGCCAGCAGTTTATCCCTACTAGGAGTCAGGAATTCACCCCTCCACTTT. Its protein product is CASSLSLLGVRNSPLHF.